This TCR beta chain was observed in a study of T cell changes during pregnancy in multiple sclerosis. The J segment lost 6 bases and the V segment lost 3 bases, leaving 11 bases of the junction unmatched. Per germline, CDR1 KGHSH and CDR2 LQKENI. The CDR3 runs to 16 residues. Libraries were prepared by immunoSEQ multiplex PCR; TCRdb keeps only in-frame clonotypes and omits some of them. The sample holds tens of thousands of clones; more than 85% are singletons and the top ten take 0.35% to 0.45%. The chain is built from TRBV18 and TRBJ2-7, with TRBD1 identical over 10 bases. Sequencing used CD4+ T cells from peripheral blood mononuclear cells, obtained in the third trimester of pregnancy. The receptor's source is a female donor with multiple sclerosis, enrolled in a pregnancy study. CDR3 residues: CASSPSLRDRGVEQYF. The CDR3 region has the DNA TGTGCCAGCTCACCGTCCCTCCGGGACAGGGGCGTCGAGCAGTACTTC.